These 14 T cell receptor beta chains came from one sample sequenced in a study of T cell clonotyping in hematopoietic cell transplantation. The table came from immunoSEQ multiplex PCR; TCRdb's copy has only in-frame clones and leaves some out. The data hold about 13,000 clones, with approximately 92% observed a single time. The material sequenced was PBMCs, taken 100 days after allogeneic stem cell transplant. The receptor source for this set is a female patient in her fifties or sixties who had an allogeneic stem cell transplant from an unrelated donor, so the T cells may come from the graft donor. Some clones in this sample may be carry-over from other donors' samples.

The rearrangement uses TRBV7-9 and TRBJ2-7; TRBD1 agrees at 8 bases. The CDR3 extends over 16 amino acids. Trimming at V came to 1 base and at J to 3 bases, leaving 8 bases not matched to a gene. Germline CDR1 and CDR2: SEHNR and FQNEAQ (reference sequence). CDR3 loop: CASSLDWTGRFYEQYF. CDR3 nucleotide sequence: TGTGCCAGCAGCTTAGACTGGACAGGGAGATTCTACGAGCAGTACTTC. The variable domain in full, completed from reference TRBV7-9 and TRBJ2-7, reads DTGVSQNPRHKITKRGQNVTFRCDPISEHNRLYWYRQTLGQGPEFLTYFQNEAQLEKSRLLSDRFSAERPKGSFSTLEIQRTEQGDSAMYLCASSLDWTGRFYEQYFGPGTRLTVT.

The chain employs TRBV2 and TRBJ1-4; D is undetermined. The V gene lost 5 bases and the J gene lost 4 bases, with 14 bases spanning the gap. In germline, CDR1 is SNHLY, CDR2 FYNNEI. There are 15 residues in the CDR3. CDR3 sequence (DNA): TGTGCCAGCAGTAACAGCTACGGGGTTAATGAAAAACTGTTTTTT. Translated: CASSNSYGVNEKLFF.

V usage is TRBV27 and J usage is TRBJ1-2; D is unclear. Germline V gene data show CDR1 as MNHEY and CDR2 as SMNVEV (reference sequence). The CDR3 is made up of 13 amino acids. Trimming took off 6 bases at V and 8 bases at J, with 16 bases between the two ends. The CDR3 spells CASRPHGPYGYTF. CDR3 nucleotide sequence: TGTGCCAGCAGGCCACATGGACCCTACGGCTACACCTTC.

The J gene is TRBJ2-3, the V gene TRBV16; 14 nucleotides align to TRBD2. This CDR3 has 17 amino acids. Trimming took 4 bases from V and 3 from J; bases not matched to a gene: 6. Germline V gives CDR1 KGHSY, CDR2 FQNENV. The CDR3 region has the DNA TGTGCCAGCAGCCGGCCGGGACTAGCGGGAGCGACAGATACGCAGTATTTT. Amino acid sequence: CASSRPGLAGATDTQYF.

The chain carries TRBV4-1 and TRBJ1-2; 8 nucleotides line up with TRBD1. Germline V gene data show CDR1 as MGHRA and CDR2 as YSYEKL. The CDR3 has 17 residues. The V and J ends lost 0 bases and 7 bases, in that order; junction bases with no gene match: 13. The CDR3 coding sequence is TGCGCCAGCAGCCAAGATCTTAGCGGACAGGGAAAATTTGGCTACACCTTC. Protein sequence: CASSQDLSGQGKFGYTF.

The rearrangement links TRBV18 to TRBJ1-3; maybe TRBD1 (5 bases). The germline V and J ends were trimmed by 3 bases and 3 bases, with 12 bases remaining between them. Germline CDR1 is KGHSH and CDR2 is LQKENI. This CDR3 contains 15 residues. In DNA, the CDR3 is TGTGCCAGCTCACCCGGCAGGGAATTTGGAAACACCATATATTTT. It is translated as CASSPGREFGNTIYF.

Written as DNA, the CDR3 is TGTGCCAGCAGCCTCGAGAAAGGGGGAAGCACAGATACGCAGTATTTT. It specifies CASSLEKGGSTDTQYF. V usage is TRBV14 and J usage is TRBJ2-3; D perhaps matches TRBD1 (6 bases). The V end lost 4 bases, the J end lost 0 bases, and 14 bases lay between the germline ends. There are 16 residues in the CDR3. Germline V gene data show CDR1 as SGHDN and CDR2 as FVKESK. The variable domain in full, with the rest retrieved from reference TRBV14 and TRBJ2-3, is EAGVTQFPSHSVIEKGQTVTLRCDPISGHDNLYWYRRVMGKEIKFLLHFVKESKQDESGMPNNRFLAERTGGTYSTLKVQPAELEDSGVYFCASSLEKGGSTDTQYFGPGTRLTVL.

The chain has TRBV5-6 and TRBJ2-1; 14 bases map to TRBD2. Germline CDR1 SGHDT, CDR2 YYEEEE. The CDR3 length is 16 residues. V shed 0 bases, J shed 5 bases, and the junction held 1 base outside the gene matches. The CDR3, as DNA: TGTGCCAGCAGCTTGGGGGGACTAGCGGGAGACAATGAGCAGTTCTTC. It translates to CASSLGGLAGDNEQFF.

The gene calls are TRBV6-5 and TRBJ1-5; no firm D call. CDR1 and CDR2 from the germline V gene are MNHEY and SVGAGI. The CDR3 has 14 residues. V dropped 5 bases and J dropped 9 bases, with 17 bases sitting between them. CDR3 sequence (DNA): TGTGCCAGCAGTATAAACTCGGCGAAGGGGCCCCAGCATTTT. As protein: CASSINSAKGPQHF.

This sequence joins TRBV5-8 and TRBJ2-3, with no clear D. Trimming removed 2 bases at V and 2 bases at J, with 0 bases between. The germline V gene has CDR1 SGHTS and CDR2 YDEGEE. The CDR3 covers 11 residues. The CDR3 here is CASSFTDTQYF. CDR3 DNA: TGTGCCAGCAGCTTCACAGATACGCAGTATTTT. The variable domain in full, with the rest retrieved from reference TRBV5-8 and TRBJ2-3, is EAGVTQSPTHLIKTRGQQATLRCSPISGHTSVYWYQQALGLGLQFLLWYDEGEERNRGNFPPRFSGRQFPNYSSELNVNALELEDSALYLCASSFTDTQYFGPGTRLTVL.

The gene calls are TRBV6-5 and TRBJ2-7, with D unresolved. The length of the CDR3 is 14 residues. V lost 0 bases and J lost 0, with 6 bases in between. Germline CDR1 is MNHEY and CDR2 is SVGAGI. In nucleotides, the CDR3 is TGTGCCAGCAGTTACTCGATGGCCTCCTACGAGCAGTACTTC. Residues: CASSYSMASYEQYF.

The gene calls are TRBV6-5 and TRBJ2-2, with D perhaps TRBD1 or TRBD2 (5 bases each). Germline lookup yields CDR1 MNHEY and CDR2 SVGAGI. Trimming stripped 7 bases from V and 5 bases from J, with 11 bases between. The CDR3 totals 13 residues. In nucleotides, the CDR3 is TGTGCCAGCAAGGGGACGGTGACCGGGGAGCTGTTTTTT. Its translation: CASKGTVTGELFF.

V and J are TRBV7-3 and TRBJ2-3; 7 bases fit TRBD2. The J segment lost 1 base and the V segment lost 2 bases, leaving 0 bases of the junction unmatched. Germline assignment: CDR1 SGHTA and CDR2 FQGTGA. This CDR3 spans 14 amino acids. CDR3 sequence: CASSLAGGTDTQYF. The DNA for the CDR3 is TGTGCCAGCAGCTTAGCGGGGGGCACAGATACGCAGTATTTT.

The CDR3 loop is CASSEGYRVNYGYTF. CDR3 DNA sequence: TGTGCCAGCAGTGAGGGTTACAGGGTAAATTATGGCTACACCTTC. The chain combines TRBV25-1 with TRBJ1-2; TRBD1 might be the D (6 bases). Trimming removed 3 bases at V and 5 bases at J, with 16 bases between. Germline values: CDR1 MGHDK, CDR2 SYGVNS. This CDR3 region has 15 residues.